This T cell receptor (beta chain) was captured in a study of CXCR3-negative and CXCR3-positive naive CD8 T cells (dated by TCRdb to between 2018 and 2021). About the investigation overall: Some 130 million TRB reads were obtained in total, roughly 1.5 +/- 0.3 million reads per library. Diversity and physicochemical repertoire analyses covered eleven to twelve donors pooled from two independent experiments. TRBV-TRBJ cluster analysis included naive subsets from roughly 5 donors and memory cells from 3 donors. Paper-wide results and their limitations: Both naive subsets had comparably high repertoire diversity, while memory CD8+ T cells had much lower repertoire diversity. Similar TRBV-TRBJ usage was shown by naive CXCR3-negative and CXCR3-positive cells from the same donor, whereas distinct patterns were shown by memory cells. Because surface CD5, which has been linked to self-reactivity in mice, was comparable between naive subsets, TCR interaction strength was also inferred from TRB CDR3 physicochemical properties. Freshly isolated PBMCs were used for most assays because CXCR3 expression partially decreased after cryopreservation.

CDR1 MGHRA and CDR2 YSYEKL are derived from the germline V gene. From the cysteine through the phenylalanine, the CDR3 covers 15 amino acids. DNA for this receptor is not on file. Sequencer: NextSeq 550. The Human TCR Profiling Kit (MiLaboratory) was used to make UMI-labeled 5' RACE TRB cDNA libraries. The full amount of extracted RNA was used for cDNA synthesis, and the full amount of resulting cDNA was used for PCR amplification. Libraries were prepared in parallel using an identical number of PCR cycles. The authors' analysis ran thus. About 57,000 +/- 9,900 unique UMI-labeled TRB cDNA molecules per library were extracted with MIGEC and MiXCR, with at least two reads per UMI required. On average, each library contained approximately 40,000 +/- 10,000 functional in-frame TRB CDR3 nucleotide clonotypes without stop codons. After downsampling to 5000 UMI-labeled TRB molecules per sample, diversity metrics such as normalized Shannon-Wiener and Chao1 were calculated in VDJtools. Clonotype-size-weighted physicochemical properties of the central five CDR3 residues (interaction energy, strength, volume and Kidera factor 4) were computed in VDJtools. Each entry corresponds to one CDR3 protein sequence from reads that TCRdb reprocessed, and DNA is not given. TCRdb, rather than the study authors, made the V and J calls. This sample's table has entries for roughly 50,000 distinct CDR3 sequences. Roughly 19% of the sample rests with the top ten.

Of note for this clonotype: Its target antigen remains unknown.

For every CD8+ T cell subset, approximately 300,000 cells were flow-sorted straight into RLT lysis buffer, and each subset was sorted in triplicate. Using standard density gradient centrifugation, peripheral blood mononuclear cells were isolated from buffy coats. Total RNA was extracted from sorted cells with an RNeasy Mini Kit. The sequenced material came from memory CD8+ T cells from blood. Reading the label with the study, this specimen's cell subset or site is: conventional CD8+ memory T cells (TMEM), sorted as controls. The source is a human donor in good health. Some clones in this sample may be carry-over from other donors' samples. The chain is assembled from TRBV4-1 and TRBJ2-5; the D call from TCRdb, TRBD1, cannot be confirmed without DNA. The CDR3 region: CASTNLRGEWETQYF.